The 10 T cell receptor beta chains presented below share a single source sample, sequenced in a study of shared clonotypes between healthy human individuals. Sequencing was performed with immunoSEQ multiplex PCR; in TCRdb, only in-frame clones are kept and a portion is missing. Of roughly 500,000 clones listed, roughly 77% were seen once; the top ten hold about 13%. Sequencing was done on a sample of PBMCs. The receptors were gathered from a woman aged 40 to 50 in good health. Some clones in this sample may be carry-over from other donors' samples.

As DNA, the CDR3 is TGCGCCAGCAGCTTGGACCTGTTGGGGGTGGGCACTGAAGCTTTCTTT. Protein sequence: CASSLDLLGVGTEAFF. The rearrangement links TRBV5-1 to TRBJ1-1, with D maybe TRBD1 (5 bases). The V end was cut by 0 bases, the J end by 4 bases, with 16 bases between. Germline V gene data show CDR1 as SGHRS and CDR2 as YFSETQ. The CDR3 is 16 amino acids.

V and J are TRBV9 and TRBJ2-3; D not resolved. V lost 2 bases and J 2 bases, leaving 9 bases between the germline ends. The CDR3 totals 14 residues. The germline CDR1 and CDR2 sequences are SGDLS and YYNGEE. This CDR3 reads CASSVELYTDTQYF. DNA for the CDR3: TGTGCCAGCAGCGTTGAGCTGTACACAGATACGCAGTATTTT.

The J gene is TRBJ1-4, the V gene TRBV19; possibly TRBD1 for D (5 bases). CDR3 size: 14 residues. Germline assignment: CDR1 LNHDA and CDR2 SQIVND (reference sequence). V lost 3 bases to trimming and J lost 2 bases, with 7 bases between them. The CDR3 DNA sequence: TGTGCCAGTAGTATTAGACAGACTAATGAAAAACTGTTTTTT. Amino acid sequence: CASSIRQTNEKLFF.

The J gene is TRBJ1-2, the V gene TRBV30, with 7 bases lining up with TRBD1. The germline V gene encodes CDR1 GTSNPN and CDR2 SVGIG (reference sequence). V shed 3 bases, J shed 6 bases, and the junction held 7 bases outside the gene matches. CDR3 length: 13 amino acids. CDR3 loop: CAWRSRGIDGYTF. DNA for the CDR3: TGTGCCTGGAGATCCAGGGGGATTGATGGCTACACCTTC.

This clone appeared a single time. The chain uses TRBV28 and TRBJ2-2, with TRBD2 identical over 7 bases. The CDR3 totals 16 residues. Losses at the gene ends were 7 bases for V and 4 bases for J; bases not matched to a gene: 12. CDR1 is MDHEN and CDR2 is SYDVKM in the germline V gene. CDR3 protein: CASTLQASGATGELFF. The CDR3 coding sequence is TGTGCCAGCACTCTCCAAGCTAGCGGAGCCACCGGGGAGCTGTTTTTT.

The V and J genes are TRBV11-2 and TRBJ2-3; 7 bases fit TRBD2. The trim removed 0 bases at V and 4 bases at J, leaving 1 base unmatched. The length of the CDR3 is 14 residues. Germline CDR1 SGHAT, CDR2 FQNNGV. DNA for the CDR3: TGTGCCAGCAGCTTAGACGGGAGGTCAGATACGCAGTATTTT. The encoded protein is CASSLDGRSDTQYF.

The V and J genes are TRBV28 and TRBJ2-7; the match to TRBD2 covers 8 bases. This CDR3 region has 15 residues. J lost 2 bases, V lost 6 bases, and 9 bases had no gene match. Germline CDR1 is MDHEN and CDR2 is SYDVKM. CDR3 sequence reads: CASSLPISGTYEQYF. CDR3 nucleotide sequence: TGTGCCAGCAGCCTCCCGATTAGCGGGACCTACGAGCAGTACTTC.

This sequence joins TRBV14 and TRBJ2-5, with TRBD2 matching 7 bases. V shed 2 bases, J shed 1 base, and the junction held 7 bases outside the gene matches. This CDR3 is built from 16 residues. CDR1 and CDR2 (germline): SGHDN, FVKESK. The CDR3 reads CASSQRGTGGQETQYF. The CDR3 nucleotides are TGTGCCAGCAGCCAACGGGGGACGGGGGGCCAAGAGACCCAGTACTTC.

The chain employs TRBV6-1 and TRBJ2-5; 10 bases agree with TRBD2. The J call is uncertain, as TRBJ2-7 better fits the DNA end. The CDR3 has 15 residues. In germline, CDR1 is MNHNS, CDR2 SASEGT. CDR3 residues: CASRGAAGGIYEQYF. As DNA, the CDR3 is TGTGCCAGCAGGGGAGCAGCGGGAGGGATCTACGAGCAGTACTTC.

The rearrangement uses TRBV14 and TRBJ2-1; 10 nucleotides line up with TRBD2. Germline assignment: CDR1 SGHDN and CDR2 FVKESK. CDR3 size: 16 residues. Trimming cost V 4 bases and J 7 bases; bases outside gene matches: 10. This CDR3 is CASSPRLAGEGNEQFF. CDR3 coding DNA: TGTGCCAGCAGCCCCCGTCTAGCGGGAGAGGGGAATGAGCAGTTCTTC.